The 17 T cell receptor beta chains presented below share a single source sample, sequenced in a study of T cells in Graves' hyperthyroidism and ophthalmopathy. It was RNA transcripts that yielded the amplified TCR beta CDR3 regions. A set of HTBI primers served as the primers for a first-round RT-PCR of the TCR CDR3. TCRdb re-called the multiplex PCR reads through MiXCR, storing one row per CDR3 protein. The sample holds 750,000 to 950,000 distinct CDR3 sequences; 35% to 45% are singletons and the top ten take 7.5% to 9.5%. The sample comprised blood. The receptors stem from a man between 18 and 35 years old with Graves' hyperthyroidism.

The V gene is TRBV7-8, the J gene TRBJ1-2; TRBD1 is a possible D gene (6 bases). This CDR3 has 16 amino acids. The V end lost 5 bases, the J end lost 3 bases, and 19 bases lay between the germline ends. Germline V gene lookup returns CDR1 SGHVS and CDR2 FQNEAQ. The CDR3 region is CASSRREATGYYGYTF. CDR3 DNA sequence: TGTGCCAGCAGCCGAAGGGAGGCGACAGGATACTATGGCTACACCTTC.

This clonotype was observed a few times. The junction differs from germline at one of its ends, possibly a read error. The chain combines TRBV4-1 with TRBJ1-1; D gene unclear. The CDR3 covers 14 residues. Per germline, CDR1 MGHRA and CDR2 YSYEKL. The CDR3 DNA reads TGCGCCAGCAGCCAAGAGGGTCCGTTCTATGAACCTTTCTTT. Encoded protein: CASSQEGPFYEPFF.

The J gene is TRBJ2-7, the V gene TRBV25-1; D may be TRBD2 (5 bases). The CDR3 spans 14 residues. Germline loops: CDR1 MGHDK, CDR2 SYGVNS. Trimming removed 4 bases from V and 2 bases from J, with 12 bases in between. DNA for the CDR3: TGTGCCAGCAGTGTCACGGCGGGCCCCTACGAGCAGTACTTC. This sequence encodes CASSVTAGPYEQYF.

This clonotype was observed a single time. The chain employs TRBV12-3 or TRBV12-4 and TRBJ1-4; D call uncertain. The V and J ends lost 2 bases and 5 bases respectively, with 9 bases between them. CDR3 length equals 14 residues. CDR3 residues: CASSLQLPNEKLFF. Here the CDR3 DNA reads TGTGCCAGCAGTTTACAGTTGCCCAATGAAAAACTGTTTTTT.

This clonotype was recorded a few times. This chain links TRBV7-3 with TRBJ2-5; 7 positions agree with TRBD2. From germline, CDR1 is SGHTA and CDR2 FQGTGA. The J segment lost 1 base and the V segment lost 5 bases, leaving 13 bases of the junction unmatched. This CDR3 is built from 17 residues. The CDR3 spells CASSQEPTASGQETQYF. In DNA form, the CDR3 reads TGTGCCAGCAGCCAAGAACCTACCGCTAGCGGCCAAGAGACCCAGTACTTC.

This clonotype occurred many times. The chain has TRBV9 and TRBJ1-1; D possibly corresponds to TRBD1 (6 bases). V lost 3 bases, J lost 1 base, and 13 bases lay in between. The CDR3 consists of 15 residues. The germline V gene has CDR1 SGDLS and CDR2 YYNGEE. This CDR3 reads CASSEGDNQNTEAFF. CDR3 bases: TGTGCCAGCAGCGAGGGGGACAACCAGAACACTGAAGCTTTCTTT.

This clonotype was detected ten times or more. This chain joins TRBV11-3 and TRBJ2-5; D may correspond to TRBD1 or TRBD2 (5 bases each). The CDR3 loop spans 14 amino acids. CDR1 is SGHNT and CDR2 is YENEEA in the germline V gene. The ends were cut back, 4 bases at V and 2 bases at J, with 11 bases in the middle. CDR3: CASSWGWGQETQYF. The CDR3 coding sequence is TGTGCCAGCAGCTGGGGGTGGGGGCAAGAGACCCAGTACTTC.

This chain connects TRBV20-1 to TRBJ1-1, with 7 bases matching TRBD1. With V trimmed by 1 base and J by 4 bases, 9 bases remained unmatched. This CDR3 region has 15 residues. The V gene's germline CDR1 is DFQATT and CDR2 SNEGSKA (reference sequence). The CDR3 is CSARGAQGKSTEAFF. CDR3 in DNA: TGCAGTGCTAGAGGAGCACAGGGGAAGAGCACTGAAGCTTTCTTT.

The CDR3 coding sequence is TGTGCCAGCAGTTACTCGGGCCGGCAAGCGGTGAACACTGAAGCTTTCTTT. Its protein product is CASSYSGRQAVNTEAFF. The chain is built from TRBV6-5 and TRBJ1-1; D ambiguous. The ends were cut back, 0 bases at V and 0 bases at J, with 14 bases in the middle. Germline CDR1 and CDR2: MNHEY and SVGAGI. This CDR3 is 17 amino acids long.

The chain carries TRBV29-1 and TRBJ1-2; D not certain. CDR1 SQVTM and CDR2 ANQGSEA come from the germline V gene. Trimming took off 6 bases at V and 6 bases at J, with 14 bases between the two ends. The CDR3 contains 12 residues. The CDR3 here is CSVKRGFDGYTF. The CDR3 DNA is TGCAGCGTGAAGCGGGGTTTCGATGGCTACACCTTC. The whole variable domain, remainder taken from reference TRBV29-1 and TRBJ1-2, is SAVISQKPSRDICQRGTSLTIQCQVDSQVTMMFWYRQQPGQSLTLIATANQGSEATYESGFVIDKFPISRPNLTFSTLTVSNMSPEDSSIYLCSVKRGFDGYTFGSGTRLTVV.

The chain combines TRBV9 with TRBJ1-2; TRBD1 matches at 10 bases. V shed 4 bases and J 6 bases; nucleotides not matched to a gene: 9. Looked up from germline, CDR1 is SGDLS and CDR2 is YYNGEE. The CDR3 is 15 residues long. The CDR3, as DNA: TGTGCCAGCAGCTTCCTTGACAGGGGGCGAGATGGCTACACCTTC. Its translation is CASSFLDRGRDGYTF.

The chain has TRBV7-9 and TRBJ2-5; D is possibly TRBD1 or TRBD2 (6 bases each). Trimming took off 11 bases at V and 4 bases at J, with 20 bases between the two ends. CDR1 SEHNR and CDR2 FQNEAQ come from the germline V gene (reference sequence). This CDR3 comprises 14 residues. In nucleotides, the CDR3 is TGTGCCGGCTCATCGGGGGCGTCGGGAGAGACCCAGTACTTC. As protein: CAGSSGASGETQYF. Variable domain in full (rest from reference TRBV7-9 and TRBJ2-5): DTGVSQNPRHKITKRGQNVTFRCDPISEHNRLYWYRQTLGQGPEFLTYFQNEAQLEKSRLLSDRFSAERPKGSFSTLEIQRTEQGDSAMYLCAGSSGASGETQYFGPGTRLLVL.

This clonotype was seen ten or more times. The genes are TRBV19 and TRBJ1-1; D is undetermined. The germline V and J ends were trimmed by 3 bases and 1 base, with 12 bases remaining between them. Germline V gene data show CDR1 as LNHDA and CDR2 as SQIVND (reference sequence). This CDR3 region has 15 residues. The CDR3 DNA sequence: TGTGCCAGTAGTATGGTGTTTAGGACGAACACTGAAGCTTTCTTT. It codes for CASSMVFRTNTEAFF.

Note on this clonotype: At one end, the junction sequence differs from germline, possibly due to a read error. The chain uses TRBV29-1 and TRBJ1-2; no clear D gene. This CDR3 region has 15 residues. Germline-derived CDR1 and CDR2 are SQVTM and ANQGSEA. The CDR3 reads CSVLEPSSYNNGYTF. The DNA for the CDR3 is TGCAGCGTTCTGGAACCCAGCAGTTATAACAATGGCTACACCTTC.

There are many counts of this clonotype. The V and J genes are TRBV20-1 and TRBJ1-5; D is perhaps TRBD1 (5 bases). Germline CDR1 and CDR2: DFQATT and SNEGSKA (reference sequence). The CDR3 has 14 amino acids. V lost 5 bases to trimming and J lost 5 bases, with 16 bases between them. CDR3 protein: CSASLGTPDQPQHF. The CDR3 DNA reads as TGCAGTGCTTCACTCGGGACGCCAGATCAGCCCCAGCATTTT.

V usage is TRBV5-1 and J usage is TRBJ2-2; D gene ambiguous. The germline V gene encodes CDR1 SGHRS and CDR2 YFSETQ. V was cut by 6 bases and J by 4 bases, with 16 bases left in between. The CDR3 is 15 residues long. The CDR3 DNA follows: TGCGCCAGCAACTCAGGCACGCCGCGCACCGGGGAGCTGTTTTTT. It encodes CASNSGTPRTGELFF.

This chain links TRBV19 with TRBJ1-1, with D uncertain. Germline CDR1 LNHDA, CDR2 SQIVND (reference sequence). This CDR3 contains 13 residues. V was shortened by 5 bases and J by 2 bases, with 9 bases between the two germline ends. CDR3: CASSLSYNTEAFF. In DNA, the CDR3 is TGTGCCAGTAGTCTCTCATATAACACTGAAGCTTTCTTT.